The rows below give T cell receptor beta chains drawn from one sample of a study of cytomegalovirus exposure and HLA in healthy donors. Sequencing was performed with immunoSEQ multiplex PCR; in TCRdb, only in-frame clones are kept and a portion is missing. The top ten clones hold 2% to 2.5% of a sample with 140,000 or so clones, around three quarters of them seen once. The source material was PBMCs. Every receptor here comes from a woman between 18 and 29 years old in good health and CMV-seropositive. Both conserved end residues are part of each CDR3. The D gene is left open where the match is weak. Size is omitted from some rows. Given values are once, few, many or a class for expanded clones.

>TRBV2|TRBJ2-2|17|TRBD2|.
CASRVLAGGNSGGELFF
TGTGCCAGCAGGGTACTAGCGGGGGGGAACTCCGGCGGGGAGCTGTTTTTT
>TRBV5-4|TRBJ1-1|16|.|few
CASSLGSGQLNTEAFF
TGTGCCAGCAGCTTGGGATCTGGACAGCTGAACACTGAAGCTTTCTTT
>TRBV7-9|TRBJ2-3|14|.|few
CASSLRRGTDTQYF
TGTGCCAGCAGCTTACGCAGGGGAACAGATACGCAGTATTTT
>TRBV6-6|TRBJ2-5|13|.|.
CASNPRFQETQYF
TGTGCCTCCAATCCCCGGTTCCAAGAGACCCAGTACTTC
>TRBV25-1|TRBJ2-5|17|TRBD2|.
CASSEVLTSGGGKTQYF
TGTGCCAGCAGTGAAGTCCTCACTAGCGGGGGAGGGAAGACCCAGTACTTC
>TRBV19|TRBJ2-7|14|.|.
CASSIGHPMLEQYF
TGTGCCAGTAGTATAGGGCATCCGATGCTCGAGCAGTACTTC
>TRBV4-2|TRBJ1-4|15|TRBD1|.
CASSQAGTGGEKLFF
TGTGCCAGCAGCCAAGCGGGGACAGGGGGCGAAAAACTGTTTTTT
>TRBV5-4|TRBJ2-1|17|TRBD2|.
CASSPIGTSGLNNEQFF
TGTGCCAGCAGCCCAATAGGAACTAGCGGATTGAACAATGAGCAGTTCTTC
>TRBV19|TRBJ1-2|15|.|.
CASSMGLPPYTGYTF
TGTGCCAGTAGTATGGGCCTTCCCCCCTATACTGGCTACACCTTC
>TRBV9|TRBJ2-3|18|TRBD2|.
CASSVATASGGGTDTQYF
TGTGCCAGCAGCGTAGCTACCGCTAGCGGGGGAGGCACAGATACGCAGTATTTT
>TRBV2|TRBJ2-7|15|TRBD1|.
CASRADRASSYEQYF
TGTGCCAGCAGGGCGGACAGGGCATCCTCCTACGAGCAGTACTTC